These T cell receptor beta chains were read from a single sample in a study of radiation and T cells in renal cell carcinoma. The table came from immunoSEQ multiplex PCR; TCRdb's copy has only in-frame clones and leaves some out. Of around 74,000 clones listed, roughly 80% are singletons. The sequencing here drew on blood, taken from a patient whose treatment included radiotherapy and nephrectomy. The receptors here all came from a woman aged 60 to 75 with renal cell carcinoma. The CDR3 runs from the conserved cysteine through the conserved F or W. Each record gives: V gene, J gene, clone size, D gene, CDR3 protein, CDR3 DNA. The D gene is left open where the match is weak. Clone sizes are given selectively: once, few, many, or a class where the clone is expanded.

TRBV10-3	TRBJ1-2	.	.	CAISESDGGYTF	TGTGCCATCAGTGAGTCGGACGGCGGCTACACCTTC
TRBV28	TRBJ1-2	.	.	CASSRDYGYTF	TGTGCCAGCAGTCGAGACTATGGCTACACCTTC
TRBV5-1	TRBJ2-2	.	.	CASSFDGDTGELFF	TGCGCCAGCAGCTTTGACGGGGACACCGGGGAGCTGTTTTTT
TRBV28	TRBJ2-3	.	.	CASSPGPSGVTDTQYF	TGTGCCAGCAGCCCAGGCCCCAGCGGAGTCACAGATACGCAGTATTTT
TRBV19	TRBJ2-2	few	.	CASNTAGKTGELFF	TGTGCCAGTAATACGGCAGGGAAGACCGGGGAGCTGTTTTTT
TRBV29-1	TRBJ1-1	.	.	CSVNRAGNTEAFF	TGCAGCGTCAATCGAGCGGGGAACACTGAAGCTTTCTTT
TRBV5-1	TRBJ2-1	few	TRBD1	CASSLGQGWYNEQFF	TGCGCCAGCAGCTTGGGACAGGGTTGGTACAATGAGCAGTTCTTC
TRBV2	TRBJ2-7	.	.	CASSEALRMGSEQYF	TGTGCCAGCAGTGAAGCGCTTCGGATGGGTTCCGAGCAGTACTTC
TRBV27	TRBJ1-2	.	TRBD1	CASSLSGTGVGYTF	TGTGCCAGCAGTTTATCCGGGACAGGGGTCGGCTACACCTTC
TRBV15	TRBJ2-7	once	.	CATSRVGGFEQYF	TGTGCCACCAGCAGAGTAGGGGGGTTTGAGCAGTACTTC
TRBV11-2	TRBJ2-1	.	.	CASSLVLRASFYNEQFF	TGTGCCAGCAGCTTAGTCCTAAGGGCTAGTTTCTACAATGAGCAGTTCTTC
TRBV5-1	TRBJ1-1	.	.	CASSLAGQGFGMNTEAFF	TGCGCCAGCAGCTTGGCCGGGCAGGGTTTCGGTATGAACACTGAAGCTTTCTTT
TRBV7-6	TRBJ1-1	.	.	CASSLSPGNTEAFF	TGTGCCAGCAGCTTATCCCCGGGGAACACTGAAGCTTTCTTT
TRBV15	TRBJ1-5	.	.	CATSGGGLQVNNQPQHF	TGTGCCACCAGCGGGGGGGGGCTACAGGTAAACAATCAGCCCCAGCATTTT
TRBV7-2	TRBJ1-5	.	TRBD1	CASSDRVHQPQHF	TGTGCCAGCAGCGACAGGGTGCATCAGCCCCAGCATTTT
TRBV7-8	TRBJ2-2	.	TRBD2	CASSPGGRRTGELFF	TGTGCCAGCAGCCCCGGGGGGAGAAGGACCGGGGAGCTGTTTTTT
TRBV2	TRBJ2-1	once	TRBD1	CASRQPGQGPYNEQFF	TGTGCCAGCAGGCAACCGGGACAGGGACCATACAATGAGCAGTTCTTC
TRBV11-2	TRBJ1-6	.	.	CASSDLHNSPLHF	TGTGCCAGCAGCGACCTACATAATTCACCCCTCCACTTT
TRBV10-3	TRBJ2-1	.	.	CAISEYRTEFYNEQFF	TGTGCCATCAGTGAGTATAGGACAGAATTTTACAATGAGCAGTTCTTC
TRBV19	TRBJ1-4	.	.	CASSIGVVGGEKLFF	TGTGCCAGTAGTATAGGGGTAGTCGGCGGTGAAAAACTGTTTTTT
TRBV19	TRBJ2-2	.	.	CASSRDTVNTGELFF	TGTGCCAGTAGTAGGGACACTGTGAACACCGGGGAGCTGTTTTTT
TRBV29-1	TRBJ2-1	.	.	CSADPSRRSYNEQFF	TGCAGCGCCGACCCCAGCCGTAGGTCCTACAATGAGCAGTTCTTC
TRBV14	TRBJ1-1	.	TRBD1	CASSQIQGAGTEAFF	TGTGCCAGCAGCCAAATCCAGGGGGCCGGGACTGAAGCTTTCTTT
TRBV5-5	TRBJ1-2	.	TRBD1	CASSWDSQSYGYTF	TGTGCCAGCAGCTGGGACAGCCAATCCTATGGCTACACCTTC
TRBV2	TRBJ2-3	.	.	CASSEGPIGTDTQYF	TGTGCCAGCAGTGAAGGCCCCATCGGCACAGATACGCAGTATTTT
TRBV28	TRBJ1-2	.	.	CASSAASFYGYTF	TGTGCCAGCAGCGCTGCCAGTTTCTATGGCTACACCTTC
TRBV19	TRBJ1-1	.	.	CASSKTRDAEAFF	TGTGCCAGTAGTAAGACACGGGACGCAGAAGCTTTCTTT
TRBV7-9	TRBJ2-5	few	.	CASSPYTGTHQETQYF	TGTGCCAGCAGCCCATACACGGGAACCCACCAAGAGACCCAGTACTTC
TRBV5-1	TRBJ2-2	.	.	CASSLSGQTGELFF	TGCGCCAGCAGCTTGTCCGGACAGACCGGGGAGCTGTTTTTT
TRBV27	TRBJ1-1	.	.	CASSLSPDLNTEAFF	TGTGCCAGCAGTTTATCGCCAGACCTGAACACTGAAGCTTTCTTT
TRBV7-1	TRBJ1-1	.	.	CASSLFKRVEASF	TGTGCCAGCAGCTTATTTAAGAGGGTTGAAGCTTCCTTT
TRBV28	TRBJ2-6	.	.	CASSKRVGASSGANVLTF	TGTGCCAGCAGTAAAAGGGTAGGGGCGAGCTCTGGGGCCAACGTCCTGACTTTC
TRBV7-2	TRBJ2-2	.	TRBD1	CASSFGVRGRIGELFF	TGTGCCAGCAGCTTCGGAGTCAGGGGGCGCATCGGGGAGCTGTTTTTT
TRBV9	TRBJ2-3	.	.	CASSVHKDTQYF	TGTGCCAGCAGCGTCCACAAGGATACGCAGTATTTT
TRBV28	TRBJ2-3	.	TRBD1	CASRTGQGLSPHRTDTQYF	TGTGCCAGCAGAACCGGACAGGGCCTATCTCCCCACCGCACAGATACGCAGTATTTT
TRBV5-6	TRBJ1-5	.	TRBD1	CASSFGTGSSNQPQHF	TGTGCCAGCAGCTTTGGGACAGGCTCTAGCAATCAGCCCCAGCATTTT
TRBV6-5	TRBJ1-2	.	.	CASSGGPGYGYTF	TGTGCCAGCAGTGGAGGGCCAGGCTATGGCTACACCTTC
TRBV4-2	TRBJ2-1	.	.	CASSQVIGPPGNEQFF	TGTGCCAGCAGCCAAGTTATAGGGCCCCCGGGAAATGAGCAGTTCTTC
TRBV5-1	TRBJ2-7	.	TRBD1	CASSLSGQKLYEQYF	TGCGCCAGCAGCTTATCGGGACAGAAGCTTTACGAGCAGTACTTC
TRBV28	TRBJ1-1	.	.	CASSFSLLPYEAFF	TGTGCCAGCAGTTTTAGCCTCCTACCTTATGAAGCTTTCTTT
TRBV9	TRBJ2-1	.	TRBD1	CASSVEGQGKDEQFF	TGTGCCAGCAGCGTAGAGGGACAGGGGAAGGATGAGCAGTTCTTC
TRBV5-4	TRBJ1-2	once	.	CASSLGGGRTGYTF	TGTGCCAGCAGCTTGGGTGGGGGGCGGACTGGCTACACCTTC
TRBV2	TRBJ2-1	.	.	CASRADAISEEQFF	TGTGCCAGCAGGGCCGATGCGATTTCGGAGGAGCAGTTCTTC
TRBV19	TRBJ1-5	.	.	CASSTDGTVRGPQHF	TGTGCCAGTAGTACGGATGGGACGGTGAGGGGACCCCAGCATTTT
TRBV18	TRBJ2-7	.	TRBD2	CASSPGLAGGPGNYEQYF	TGTGCCAGCTCACCGGGACTAGCGGGAGGGCCAGGAAACTACGAGCAGTACTTC
TRBV29-1	TRBJ2-2	.	.	CSAQGSTGELFF	TGCAGCGCCCAGGGTAGCACCGGGGAGCTGTTTTTT
TRBV6-6	TRBJ1-5	.	.	CASSYGVDQPQHF	TGTGCCAGCAGTTACGGAGTGGATCAGCCCCAGCATTTT
TRBV28	TRBJ2-3	.	TRBD2	CARPLFWRGVTDTQYF	TGTGCCAGGCCCCTCTTTTGGCGGGGGGTTACAGATACGCAGTATTTT
TRBV28	TRBJ2-7	.	TRBD2	CASKAGASYEQYF	TGTGCCAGCAAAGCGGGAGCGTCCTACGAGCAGTACTTC
TRBV7-6	TRBJ1-1	.	.	CASSLLEMNTEAFF	TGTGCCAGCAGCTTGTTGGAGATGAACACTGAAGCTTTCTTT
TRBV7-3	TRBJ2-7	once	.	CASSLMGLDREQYF	TGTGCCAGCAGCTTAATGGGGTTGGACCGCGAGCAGTACTTC
TRBV7-3	TRBJ2-1	.	TRBD2	CASSSSGNMVEQFF	TGTGCCAGCAGCTCTAGCGGGAATATGGTTGAGCAGTTCTTC
TRBV19	TRBJ1-3	.	.	CASSISEAISGNTIYF	TGTGCCAGTAGTATTAGCGAGGCCATCTCTGGAAACACCATATATTTT
TRBV7-7	TRBJ2-1	.	.	CASSPIQGSYEQFF	TGTGCTAGCAGTCCGATACAGGGTAGCTATGAGCAGTTCTTC